This T cell receptor (beta chain) was found in a study of T cell responses to AZD1222 COVID-19 vaccine. CDR1 is LNHDA and CDR2 is SQIVND in the germline V gene (reference sequence). The CDR3 totals 12 residues. Trimming cost V 11 bases and J 5 bases, with 15 bases left between them. Analysis merged second doses at about 4 or about 12 weeks. Points on this clone: The antigen is unknown.

Only in-frame clones appear in the TCRdb table, and some are missing; sequencing was by immunoSEQ multiplex PCR. This table holds over 85,000 clones, about 90% found once. Overall study results and limits: In the spike-specific TCR repertoire, nearly half reportedly target unmutated variant regions. Most donors were white British and more were female, and clonal diversity was possibly underestimated.

Here the sequenced sample was peripheral blood, taken 28 days after the second AZD1222 dose. The clonotype was recovered from an adult who received the AZD1222 COVID-19 vaccine. The chain carries TRBV19 and TRBJ2-5; tentative D call: TRBD2 (7 bases). The CDR3 DNA reads as TGTGCCTCCCACAGGGAGGGCGAGACCCAGTACTTC. This sequence encodes CASHREGETQYF. The full variable domain, in which reference TRBV19 and TRBJ2-5 provide the parts outside the CDR3, is DGGITQSPKYLFRKEGQNVTLSCEQNLNHDAMYWYRQDPGQGLRLIYYSQIVNDFQKGDIAEGYSVSREKKESFPLTVTSAQKNPTAFYLCASHREGETQYFGPGTRLLVL.